Following are 13 T cell receptor beta chains from one sample sequenced in a study of blood T cell repertoires in COVID-19. Sequencing was performed with immunoSEQ multiplex PCR; in TCRdb, only in-frame clones are kept and a portion is missing. This repertoire shows 250,000 or so clones, just under 85% found once; its top ten account for under 4.5%. Source material: peripheral blood. The source of these receptors is a man aged 50-60 years with acute or convalescent COVID-19.

The chain has TRBV29-1 and TRBJ2-1; the match to TRBD2 covers 8 bases. Trimming took 7 bases from V and 3 from J; bases not matched to a gene: 5. Germline values: CDR1 SQVTM, CDR2 ANQGSEA. The CDR3 loop spans 13 amino acids. The CDR3 nucleotides read TGCAGCGCGGCGAGCGGGAGCTACAATGAGCAGTTCTTC. Its protein product is CSAASGSYNEQFF.

This chain joins TRBV9 and TRBJ2-2; D unresolved. The V and J ends lost 4 bases and 3 bases respectively, with 10 bases between them. This CDR3 is 14 amino acids long. CDR1 is SGDLS, CDR2 YYNGEE, per germline. CDR3 sequence: CASSQSRYTGELFF. DNA for the CDR3: TGTGCCAGCAGCCAATCGAGATACACCGGGGAGCTGTTTTTT.

The chain employs TRBV6-5 and TRBJ2-3, with D perhaps matching TRBD2 (6 bases). V lost 5 bases to trimming and J lost 1 base, with 10 bases between them. The CDR3 runs 14 residues. Per the germline V gene, CDR1 is MNHEY and CDR2 is SVGAGI. The CDR3: CASSNTGGTDTQYF. CDR3 DNA sequence: TGTGCCAGCAGTAACACGGGAGGCACAGATACGCAGTATTTT.

This chain connects TRBV9 to TRBJ1-4, with 8 bases identical to TRBD1. Germline CDR1 and CDR2: SGDLS and YYNGEE. This CDR3 is 15 amino acids long. V gave up 3 bases and J gave up 7 bases; unmatched junction bases: 8. CDR3 DNA sequence: TGTGCCAGCAGCGATGGACAGGGACGGGGTGAAAAACTGTTTTTT. Protein product: CASSDGQGRGEKLFF.

The chain employs TRBV7-2 and TRBJ1-2; 9 positions match TRBD1. Germline CDR1 reads SGHTA; CDR2 reads FQGNSA. The trim removed 3 bases at V and 4 bases at J, leaving 6 bases unmatched. CDR3 length: 15 residues. CDR3: CASSFRDRVVYGYTF. The CDR3, as DNA: TGTGCCAGCAGCTTCCGGGACAGGGTTGTCTATGGCTACACCTTC.

V usage is TRBV5-1 and J usage is TRBJ1-2, with D tentatively TRBD1 (6 bases). Trimming shortened V by 3 bases and J by 4 bases, and 19 bases separated the two germline ends. The germline gives CDR1 SGHRS, CDR2 YFSETQ. The CDR3 runs to 16 residues. In nucleotides, the CDR3 is TGCGCCAGCAGCTCTGGACCAGCCCGGGACATCTATGGCTACACCTTC. Protein: CASSSGPARDIYGYTF.

V gene TRBV18 combines with J gene TRBJ1-5, with 7 bases matching TRBD1. J gave up 7 bases and V 3 bases, and 6 bases lay outside the gene matches. The CDR3 consists of 14 residues. Per germline, CDR1 KGHSH and CDR2 LQKENI. The CDR3 loop reads CASSPKDRDQPQHF. The CDR3 DNA follows: TGTGCCAGCTCACCGAAAGACAGGGACCAGCCCCAGCATTTT. The full variable domain, in which reference TRBV18 and TRBJ1-5 provide the parts outside the CDR3, is NAGVMQNPRHLVRRRGQEARLRCSPMKGHSHVYWYRQLPEEGLKFMVYLQKENIIDESGMPKERFSAEFPKEGPSILRIQQVVRGDSAAYFCASSPKDRDQPQHFGDGTRLSIL.

The rearrangement joins TRBV7-9 to TRBJ1-2; weak D call: TRBD1 (5 bases). The CDR3 loop spans 15 amino acids. Germline CDR1 reads SEHNR; CDR2 reads FQNEAQ (reference sequence). With 1 base removed from V and 7 bases from J, the gap between germline ends came to 16 bases. In nucleotides, the CDR3 is TGTGCCAGCAGCTTAGAGGGCAGGGCCCATTCTGGCTACACCTTC. It encodes CASSLEGRAHSGYTF.

The genes are TRBV5-4 and TRBJ2-3, with D possibly TRBD2 on 6 matching bases. The CDR3 covers 14 residues. CDR1 SGHNT and CDR2 YYREEE come from the germline V gene (reference sequence). Between the trimmed V and J ends, which lost 5 bases and 0 bases, there was a span of 10 bases. The CDR3 region is CASRGTPSTDTQYF. CDR3 sequence (DNA): TGTGCCAGCAGAGGGACTCCGAGCACAGATACGCAGTATTTT. Full variable domain (remainder filled in from reference TRBV5-4 and TRBJ2-3): ETGVTQSPTHLIKTRGQQVTLRCSSQSGHNTVSWYQQALGQGPQFIFQYYREEENGRGNFPPRFSGLQFPNYSSELNVNALELDDSALYLCASRGTPSTDTQYFGPGTRLTVL.

The rearrangement joins TRBV6-2 or TRBV6-3 to TRBJ1-3; tentatively, D is TRBD1 (6 bases). V was clipped by 5 bases and J by 2 bases, with 16 bases between them. Germline assignment: CDR1 MNHEY and CDR2 SVGEGT. This CDR3 has 16 residues. The CDR3 nucleotides read TGTGCCAGCAGTCCGACCGGCAGGGGCCCTGGAAACACCATATATTTT. Its translation is CASSPTGRGPGNTIYF.

The chain joins TRBV3-1 (or the pseudogene TRBV3-2) to TRBJ2-4; D is possibly TRBD2 (5 bases). Germline CDR1 and CDR2: LGHDT and YNNKEL (reference sequence). V lost 0 bases, J lost 0 bases, and 12 bases lay in between. The CDR3 covers 17 residues. The CDR3 loop is CASSQDASGIAKNIQYF. In DNA form, the CDR3 reads TGTGCCAGCAGCCAAGATGCATCGGGGATAGCCAAAAACATTCAGTACTTC.

This clone came up once. The rearrangement joins TRBV19 to TRBJ2-1, with TRBD2 matching 11 bases. Germline V gene data show CDR1 as LNHDA and CDR2 as SQIVND (reference sequence). Trimming removed 5 bases from V and 4 bases from J; junction bases left unmatched: 4. This CDR3 region has 15 residues. CDR3 region: CASSAGTSGYNEQFF. The DNA of the CDR3 is TGTGCCAGTAGTGCTGGGACTAGCGGTTACAATGAGCAGTTCTTC.

The V and J genes are TRBV7-9 and TRBJ1-2; the match to TRBD1 covers 7 bases. This CDR3 comprises 12 residues. In germline, CDR1 is SEHNR, CDR2 FQNEAQ (reference sequence). The V segment lost 8 bases and the J segment 6 bases; nucleotides outside the gene matches: 6. CDR3 sequence: CASLGTGDGYTF. The CDR3 DNA reads TGTGCCAGCCTCGGAACAGGGGATGGCTACACCTTC.